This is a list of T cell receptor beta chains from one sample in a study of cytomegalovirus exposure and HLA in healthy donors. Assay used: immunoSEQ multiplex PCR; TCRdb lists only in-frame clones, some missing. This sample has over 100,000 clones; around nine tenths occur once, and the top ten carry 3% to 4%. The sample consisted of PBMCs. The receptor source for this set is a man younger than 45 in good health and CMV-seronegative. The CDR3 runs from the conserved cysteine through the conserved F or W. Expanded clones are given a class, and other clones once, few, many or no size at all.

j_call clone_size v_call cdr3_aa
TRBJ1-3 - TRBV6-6 CASRLDRGLAGNTIYF
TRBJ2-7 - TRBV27 CASSSPPGTARYEQYF
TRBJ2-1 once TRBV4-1 CASSQGLASLLQFF
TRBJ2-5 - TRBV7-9 CASSFEPYRGPYQETQYF
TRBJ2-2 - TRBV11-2 CASTSGAGKTGELFF
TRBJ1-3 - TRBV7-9 CASSSMWGAGNTIYF
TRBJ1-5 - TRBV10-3 CAISPGTYSNQPQHF
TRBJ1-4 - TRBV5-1 CASSRTGTTNEKLFF
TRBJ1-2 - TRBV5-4 CASSKGVGYTF
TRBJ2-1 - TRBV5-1 CASSHTSGGSYNEQFF
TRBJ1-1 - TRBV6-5 CASSPGTEAFF
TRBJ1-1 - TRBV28 CASREGPGSTEAFF
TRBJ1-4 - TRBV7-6 CASSLGTGSEKLFF
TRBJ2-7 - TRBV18 CASSPRAVSYEQYF
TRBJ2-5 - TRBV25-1 CASSALTGSVETQYF
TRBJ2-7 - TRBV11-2 CASSLAVRGMYEQYF
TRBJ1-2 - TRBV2 CASSERVLSGYGYTF
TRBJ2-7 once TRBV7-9 CASSFQRGAGEQYF